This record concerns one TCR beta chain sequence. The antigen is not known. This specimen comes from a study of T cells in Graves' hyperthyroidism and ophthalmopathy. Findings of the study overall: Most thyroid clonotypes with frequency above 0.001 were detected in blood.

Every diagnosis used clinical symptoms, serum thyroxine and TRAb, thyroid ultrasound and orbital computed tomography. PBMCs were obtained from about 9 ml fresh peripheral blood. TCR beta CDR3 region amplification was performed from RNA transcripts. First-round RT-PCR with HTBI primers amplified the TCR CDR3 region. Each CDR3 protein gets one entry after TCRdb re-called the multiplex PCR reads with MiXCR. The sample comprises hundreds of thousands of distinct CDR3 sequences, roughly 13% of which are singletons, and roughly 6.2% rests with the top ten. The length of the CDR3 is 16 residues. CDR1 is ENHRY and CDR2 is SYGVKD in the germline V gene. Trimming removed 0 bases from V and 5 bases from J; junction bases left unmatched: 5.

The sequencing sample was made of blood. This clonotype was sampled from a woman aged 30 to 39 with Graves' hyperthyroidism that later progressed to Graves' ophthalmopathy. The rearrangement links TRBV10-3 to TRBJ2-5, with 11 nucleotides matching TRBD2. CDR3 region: CAISESVAGGRETQYF. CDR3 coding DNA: TGTGCCATCAGTGAGTCGGTAGCGGGAGGGCGGGAGACCCAGTACTTC.